The entry below gives a single T cell receptor (beta chain) sequence along with its context. Antigen specificity is unknown. The CDR3 sequence is 15 residues long. Germline values: CDR1 MNHEY, CDR2 SVGAGI. Trimming stripped 3 bases from V and 2 bases from J, with 13 bases between. CD45RO-negative, CCR7-selected cells formed the naive CD8 fraction, which excluded terminally differentiated effector memory CD45RA+ cells. This entry is derived from a study of shared clonotypes between healthy human individuals. Study-wide background: Per-donor plates numbered three CD4 naive, three CD4 memory, two CD8 naive and one CD8 memory. Study-level points and caveats: Clonotype sharing among donors likely depends on sequencing depth.

Generated by immunoSEQ multiplex PCR, the TCRdb table keeps only in-frame clones and is missing some. The sample contains approximately 740,000 clones, 80% to 95% of which appear only once. This rearrangement joins TRBV6-5 to TRBJ2-5; weak D call: TRBD1 (5 bases). This clonotype originated in a man aged 30 to 39 in good health. Sequenced sample: naive CD8+ T cells sorted from blood. CDR3 in DNA: TGTGCCAGCAGTTATATAGGGGTAGGGCAAGAGACCCAGTACTTC. It specifies CASSYIGVGQETQYF.